Listed below are T cell receptor beta chains from one sample, sequenced in a study of cytomegalovirus exposure and HLA in healthy donors. Clones were sequenced by immunoSEQ multiplex PCR, and TCRdb holds only the in-frame ones, with some missing. The data show 220,000 or so clones, more than 75% seen once. The sample taken for sequencing was PBMCs. The receptors derive from a woman aged 18-29 years in good health and CMV-seropositive. Each CDR3 is given with its conserved first and last residue. Each record gives: J gene, clone size, V gene, D gene, CDR3 protein, CDR3 DNA. D genes are given only for firm matches. Only part of the rows carry a size: once, few, many, or a class if the clone is expanded.

J gene: TRBJ1-2
clone size: -
V gene: TRBV28
D gene: -
CDR3 protein: CASSLKHYGYTF
CDR3 DNA: TGTGCCAGCAGTTTAAAGCATTATGGCTACACCTTC

J gene: TRBJ1-1
clone size: -
V gene: TRBV6-5
D gene: -
CDR3 protein: CASSFGSGHSTEAFF
CDR3 DNA: TGTGCCAGCAGTTTTGGATCGGGACACTCCACTGAAGCTTTCTTT

J gene: TRBJ2-1
clone size: -
V gene: TRBV2
D gene: TRBD2
CDR3 protein: CASSVGSGSYNEQFF
CDR3 DNA: TGTGCCAGCAGTGTCGGTAGCGGGAGCTACAATGAGCAGTTCTTC

J gene: TRBJ1-5
clone size: -
V gene: TRBV28
D gene: -
CDR3 protein: CASSPPGRAANQPQHF
CDR3 DNA: TGTGCCAGCAGTCCCCCTGGGCGGGCAGCCAATCAGCCCCAGCATTTT

J gene: TRBJ1-1
clone size: many
V gene: TRBV5-5
D gene: -
CDR3 protein: CASSFRQSSTEAFF
CDR3 DNA: TGTGCCAGCAGCTTTCGCCAGTCAAGCACTGAAGCTTTCTTT

J gene: TRBJ1-2
clone size: once
V gene: TRBV18
D gene: -
CDR3 protein: CASSPNRDFNYGYTF
CDR3 DNA: TGTGCCAGCTCACCGAACCGGGACTTTAACTATGGCTACACCTTC

J gene: TRBJ2-3
clone size: -
V gene: TRBV7-3
D gene: -
CDR3 protein: CASSLGGRNKDTQYF
CDR3 DNA: TGTGCCAGCAGCTTAGGTGGGAGGAACAAAGATACGCAGTATTTT

J gene: TRBJ2-1
clone size: -
V gene: TRBV27
D gene: -
CDR3 protein: CASSLGGIGYNEQFF
CDR3 DNA: TGTGCCAGCAGTTTAGGGGGGATCGGCTACAATGAGCAGTTCTTC

J gene: TRBJ1-2
clone size: once
V gene: TRBV12-5
D gene: -
CDR3 protein: CASGLPGDGYTF
CDR3 DNA: TGTGCTAGTGGACTCCCCGGGGATGGCTACACCTTC

J gene: TRBJ1-1
clone size: -
V gene: TRBV6-1
D gene: TRBD1
CDR3 protein: CASSRDRVSEAFF
CDR3 DNA: TGTGCCAGCAGCCGGGACAGGGTTTCTGAAGCTTTCTTT

J gene: TRBJ1-1
clone size: few
V gene: TRBV5-1
D gene: TRBD1
CDR3 protein: CASSTGTGGTEAFF
CDR3 DNA: TGCGCCAGCAGCACCGGAACAGGGGGCACTGAAGCTTTCTTT

J gene: TRBJ2-2
clone size: -
V gene: TRBV4-1
D gene: -
CDR3 protein: CASSQEGGLTGELFF
CDR3 DNA: TGCGCCAGCAGCCAGGAGGGAGGCCTCACCGGGGAGCTGTTTTTT

J gene: TRBJ2-7
clone size: few
V gene: TRBV7-8
D gene: -
CDR3 protein: CASSSRQALPTYF
CDR3 DNA: TGTGCCAGCAGCTCGAGACAGGCCCTGCCGACGTACTTC

J gene: TRBJ2-1
clone size: -
V gene: TRBV2
D gene: -
CDR3 protein: CASSDSSRSLNEQFF
CDR3 DNA: TGTGCCAGCAGTGACTCTAGCCGCTCACTCAATGAGCAGTTCTTC

J gene: TRBJ1-1
clone size: -
V gene: TRBV18
D gene: -
CDR3 protein: CASSPPRADTEAFF
CDR3 DNA: TGTGCCAGCTCACCACCGAGGGCAGACACTGAAGCTTTCTTT

J gene: TRBJ2-2
clone size: -
V gene: TRBV25-1
D gene: TRBD1
CDR3 protein: CASSERQGRWTGELFF
CDR3 DNA: TGTGCCAGCAGTGAGAGACAGGGGCGCTGGACCGGGGAGCTGTTTTTT

J gene: TRBJ2-3
clone size: -
V gene: TRBV18
D gene: TRBD2
CDR3 protein: CASSQTSGRQYTQYF
CDR3 DNA: TGTGCCAGCTCACAGACTAGCGGGAGACAGTATACGCAGTATTTT

J gene: TRBJ2-1
clone size: -
V gene: TRBV6-5
D gene: TRBD2
CDR3 protein: CASSYRTSGSYNEQFF
CDR3 DNA: TGTGCCAGCAGTTATAGGACTAGCGGTTCCTACAATGAGCAGTTCTTC

J gene: TRBJ2-5
clone size: -
V gene: TRBV5-6
D gene: -
CDR3 protein: CASSPGHVETQYF
CDR3 DNA: TGTGCCAGCAGCCCGGGACATGTAGAGACCCAGTACTTC

J gene: TRBJ2-7
clone size: -
V gene: TRBV27
D gene: TRBD1
CDR3 protein: CASATGGEGYEQYF
CDR3 DNA: TGTGCCAGCGCGACAGGGGGTGAGGGCTACGAGCAGTACTTC

J gene: TRBJ1-2
clone size: -
V gene: TRBV18
D gene: -
CDR3 protein: CASSRDSANYGYTF
CDR3 DNA: TGTGCCAGCTCGCGGGACTCCGCTAACTATGGCTACACCTTC

J gene: TRBJ1-1
clone size: -
V gene: TRBV28
D gene: -
CDR3 protein: CASSLGLGAKTEAFF
CDR3 DNA: TGTGCCAGCAGTTTAGGACTGGGGGCAAAAACTGAAGCTTTCTTT

J gene: TRBJ2-5
clone size: -
V gene: TRBV7-6
D gene: TRBD2
CDR3 protein: CASSLTPPSGRQETQYF
CDR3 DNA: TGTGCCAGCAGCCTCACACCCCCTAGCGGAAGACAAGAGACCCAGTACTTC

J gene: TRBJ2-3
clone size: -
V gene: TRBV6-6
D gene: -
CDR3 protein: CASSYSGEGGTDTQYF
CDR3 DNA: TGTGCCAGCAGTTACAGCGGGGAGGGGGGCACAGATACGCAGTATTTT

J gene: TRBJ2-7
clone size: -
V gene: TRBV11-2
D gene: TRBD1
CDR3 protein: CASSLTGSSYEQYF
CDR3 DNA: TGTGCCAGCAGCTTGACAGGGAGCTCCTACGAGCAGTACTTC

J gene: TRBJ2-2
clone size: -
V gene: TRBV19
D gene: -
CDR3 protein: CATRRAKTGELFF
CDR3 DNA: TGTGCCACGAGGAGGGCCAAAACCGGGGAGCTGTTTTTT

J gene: TRBJ2-7
clone size: -
V gene: TRBV5-4
D gene: TRBD1
CDR3 protein: CASSPATGPYEQYF
CDR3 DNA: TGTGCCAGCAGCCCCGCGACAGGGCCCTACGAGCAGTACTTC

J gene: TRBJ2-7
clone size: few
V gene: TRBV4-1
D gene: -
CDR3 protein: CASSQRLATDEQYF
CDR3 DNA: TGCGCCAGCAGCCAAAGGCTAGCGACGGACGAGCAGTACTTC

J gene: TRBJ1-1
clone size: few
V gene: TRBV11-2
D gene: -
CDR3 protein: CASSLGLTNTEAFF
CDR3 DNA: TGTGCCAGCAGCTTAGGACTTACGAACACTGAAGCTTTCTTT

J gene: TRBJ2-7
clone size: -
V gene: TRBV2
D gene: -
CDR3 protein: CASTGGRFHEQYF
CDR3 DNA: TGTGCCAGCACAGGGGGGAGGTTCCACGAGCAGTACTTC

J gene: TRBJ2-5
clone size: -
V gene: TRBV2
D gene: TRBD2
CDR3 protein: CASRIRLAGTETQYF
CDR3 DNA: TGTGCCAGCAGAATTCGACTAGCGGGAACGGAGACCCAGTACTTC

J gene: TRBJ1-2
clone size: -
V gene: TRBV10-3
D gene: TRBD1
CDR3 protein: CAISELGQGYGYTF
CDR3 DNA: TGTGCCATCAGTGAGCTAGGACAGGGGTATGGCTACACCTTC

J gene: TRBJ2-7
clone size: -
V gene: TRBV19
D gene: -
CDR3 protein: CASSIKGAYEQYF
CDR3 DNA: TGTGCCAGTAGTATAAAGGGAGCCTACGAGCAGTACTTC

J gene: TRBJ2-7
clone size: -
V gene: TRBV30
D gene: -
CDR3 protein: CAWSPFGFPGLSSYEQYF
CDR3 DNA: TGTGCCTGGAGCCCGTTTGGGTTCCCTGGGCTAAGCTCCTACGAGCAGTACTTC

J gene: TRBJ2-1
clone size: -
V gene: TRBV18
D gene: -
CDR3 protein: CASSPGTGYEQFF
CDR3 DNA: TGTGCCAGCTCACCAGGAACGGGATATGAGCAGTTCTTC

J gene: TRBJ1-1
clone size: -
V gene: TRBV27
D gene: -
CDR3 protein: CASSFLRGGVGEAFF
CDR3 DNA: TGTGCCAGCAGTTTCCTCCGGGGGGGAGTGGGGGAAGCTTTCTTT

J gene: TRBJ1-5
clone size: -
V gene: TRBV28
D gene: -
CDR3 protein: CASSSLQGNQPQHF
CDR3 DNA: TGTGCCAGCAGTTCACTTCAGGGAAATCAGCCCCAGCATTTT

J gene: TRBJ1-4
clone size: -
V gene: TRBV27
D gene: -
CDR3 protein: CASSLVGGNEKLFF
CDR3 DNA: TGTGCCAGCAGTTTAGTCGGAGGGAATGAAAAACTGTTTTTT

J gene: TRBJ1-5
clone size: -
V gene: TRBV18
D gene: TRBD1
CDR3 protein: CASSPWTGRQPQHF
CDR3 DNA: TGTGCCAGCTCACCCTGGACAGGTCGGCAGCCCCAGCATTTT

J gene: TRBJ1-2
clone size: -
V gene: TRBV6-5
D gene: TRBD1
CDR3 protein: CASSGTGGWYGYTF
CDR3 DNA: TGTGCCAGCAGCGGGACAGGGGGTTGGTATGGCTACACCTTC

J gene: TRBJ2-7
clone size: -
V gene: TRBV28
D gene: -
CDR3 protein: CASALSRAAGDEQYF
CDR3 DNA: TGTGCCAGCGCCCTTTCTCGGGCCGCGGGCGACGAGCAGTACTTC

J gene: TRBJ2-7
clone size: -
V gene: TRBV28
D gene: TRBD1
CDR3 protein: CASSTTGSKYEQYF
CDR3 DNA: TGTGCCAGCAGTACGACAGGGAGCAAGTACGAGCAGTACTTC